Included here is one TCR beta chain sequence, with context. The data stem from a study of control samples from healthy donors and cancer patients. Sequencing used immunoSEQ multiplex PCR; TCRdb keeps in-frame clones, though not all of them. Here the sample spans about 40,000 clones, about 94% being singletons. Trimming removed 4 bases from V and 3 bases from J, with 13 bases in between. The CDR3 is made up of 15 amino acids. Germline CDR1 is SGHNT and CDR2 is YYREEE (reference sequence). Sequencing was performed on blood. V gene TRBV5-4 combines with J gene TRBJ1-4; D gene ambiguous. The TCR was taken from a woman aged 45-65 years in good health. CDR3 DNA: TGTGCCAGCAGCGCCTACCAAACCCCTAATGAAAAACTGTTTTTT. Translating gives CASSAYQTPNEKLFF.